These 30 T cell receptor beta chains were all obtained from the same sample, sequenced in a study of beta chain features in type 1 diabetes. The study's findings and limits: Moderate yet significant TCRB CDR3 shortening was seen in Type 1 diabetes patients in all four CD4+ subsets.

Expressed TCRB transcripts were sequenced, since all the RNA that had been isolated was reverse transcribed. Here immunoSEQ multiplex PCR was the method, and the copy in TCRdb shows in-frame clones only, minus some. The repertoire holds approximately 250,000 clones, with under 20% as singletons. The antigens these receptors bind are not known. The sequenced material came from naive CD4+ T cells from blood. All receptors derive from a man younger than 40 with type 1 diabetes.

This clone was counted between two and nine times. The chain recombines TRBV29-1 with TRBJ2-5; TRBD1 might be the D (5 bases). From germline, CDR1 is SQVTM and CDR2 ANQGSEA. This CDR3 spans 12 amino acids. V was shortened by 4 bases and J by 5 bases, with 11 bases between the two germline ends. DNA for the CDR3: TGCAGCGTTGTTGACAGTGGCGAGACCCAGTACTTC. Encoded protein: CSVVDSGETQYF.

This sequence joins TRBV4-3 and TRBJ1-2; D call uncertain. V was shortened by 1 base and J by 1 base, with 7 bases between the two germline ends. This CDR3 has 14 amino acids. The germline CDR1 and CDR2 sequences are LGHNA and YSLEER. The DNA for the CDR3 is TGCGCCAGCAGCCAAGGGCAGCTTAACTATGGCTACACCTTC. Translated, it gives CASSQGQLNYGYTF.

V gene TRBV28 combines with J gene TRBJ2-1; D gene unclear. V was cut by 4 bases and J by 10 bases, with 5 bases left in between. Germline V gives CDR1 MDHEN, CDR2 SYDVKM. The CDR3 is 10 residues long. CDR3 sequence reads: CASSSFEQFF. The CDR3 DNA follows: TGTGCCAGCAGTTCATTCGAGCAGTTCTTC.

This chain links TRBV7-2 with TRBJ2-2, with 10 bases matching TRBD1. This CDR3 has 16 amino acids. Germline CDR1 SGHTA, CDR2 FQGNSA. V dropped 0 bases and J dropped 4; count of bases not matched to a gene: 2. This CDR3 is CASSLAGQGTTGELFF. In nucleotides, the CDR3 is TGTGCCAGCAGCTTAGCGGGACAGGGGACCACCGGGGAGCTGTTTTTT. Filled out from reference TRBV7-2 and TRBJ2-2, the complete variable domain reads GAGVSQSPSNKVTEKGKDVELRCDPISGHTALYWYRQSLGQGLEFLIYFQGNSAPDKSGLPSDRFSAERTGGSVSTLTIQRTQQEDSAVYLCASSLAGQGTTGELFFGEGSRLTVL.

The chain recombines TRBV19 with TRBJ2-1; the match to TRBD1 covers 11 bases. This CDR3 region has 14 residues. V lost 4 bases and J lost 6; bases outside the gene matches: 2. CDR1 is LNHDA, CDR2 SQIVND, per germline (reference sequence). This chain's CDR3 is CASSRDRGSNEQFF. CDR3 nucleotides: TGTGCCAGTAGTAGGGACAGGGGGTCCAATGAGCAGTTCTTC.

The chain links TRBV7-9 to TRBJ1-5; 7 nucleotides agree with TRBD1. Germline CDR1 reads SEHNR; CDR2 reads FQNEAQ (reference sequence). J was trimmed by 2 bases and V by 4 bases; bases with no gene match: 8. CDR3 length: 16 amino acids. In nucleotides, the CDR3 is TGTGCCAGCAGCTCGTCAACAGGGGTCGGCAATCAGCCCCAGCATTTT. Translation gives CASSSSTGVGNQPQHF. The variable domain in full, with the rest retrieved from reference TRBV7-9 and TRBJ1-5, is DTGVSQNPRHKITKRGQNVTFRCDPISEHNRLYWYRQTLGQGPEFLTYFQNEAQLEKSRLLSDRFSAERPKGSFSTLEIQRTEQGDSAMYLCASSSSTGVGNQPQHFGDGTRLSIL.

This rearrangement joins TRBV7-2 to TRBJ2-3; 8 nucleotides match TRBD1. This CDR3 contains 13 residues. CDR1 is SGHTA and CDR2 is FQGNSA in the germline V gene. The junction had 1 base not matched to a gene; V was cut back by 6 bases and J by 2 bases. The CDR3 nucleotides are TGTGCCAGCAGGACAGGGGACACAGATACGCAGTATTTT. This translates into CASRTGDTDTQYF.

This clone was observed a few times. The rearrangement uses TRBV7-2 and TRBJ1-1; D is unresolved. The CDR3 totals 14 residues. Trimming left V 1 base short and J 3 bases short, with 9 bases between. CDR1 and CDR2 (germline): SGHTA, FQGNSA. DNA of the CDR3: TGTGCCAGCAGCTTAGTTTACAGAGACACTGAAGCTTTCTTT. This sequence encodes CASSLVYRDTEAFF.

This clone showed up just a few times. This chain links TRBV7-2 with TRBJ2-6; TRBD1 matches at 8 bases. This CDR3 spans 15 amino acids. Germline-derived CDR1 and CDR2 are SGHTA and FQGNSA. Trimming at V came to 5 bases and at J to 4 bases, leaving 4 bases not matched to a gene. This CDR3 reads CASSVQGAGANVLTF. The CDR3 region has the DNA TGTGCCAGCAGCGTTCAGGGGGCCGGGGCCAACGTCCTGACTTTC.

The V gene is TRBV7-2, the J gene TRBJ2-6; unclear D gene. Looked up from germline, CDR1 is SGHTA and CDR2 is FQGNSA. The CDR3 runs to 15 residues. Trimming removed 5 bases from V and 0 bases from J, with 8 bases in between. The CDR3, as DNA: TGTGCCAGCAGCCCTGAACGCTCTGGGGCCAACGTCCTGACTTTC. Translation gives CASSPERSGANVLTF.

This clone was seen only a few times. The V call is TRBV29-1, the J call TRBJ2-6; TRBD1 might be the D (9 bases). V lost 6 bases, J lost 3 bases, and 21 bases lay in between. This CDR3 has 17 amino acids. CDR1 and CDR2 from the germline V gene are SQVTM and ANQGSEA. In nucleotides, the CDR3 is TGCAGCGTGACCACCGGGACAGGGACTAGTGGGGCCAACGTCCTGACTTTC. The encoded protein is CSVTTGTGTSGANVLTF.

CDR3 amino acids: CASSYGPRGWPQHF. The CDR3 nucleotides are TGTGCCAGCAGTTACGGCCCCCGGGGATGGCCCCAGCATTTT. The chain recombines TRBV6-5 with TRBJ1-5, with D unresolved. The CDR3 contains 14 residues. V was clipped by 2 bases and J by 9 bases, with 14 bases between them. Per the germline V gene, CDR1 is MNHEY and CDR2 is SVGAGI.

There are a few counts of this clone. V is TRBV2 and J is TRBJ2-2; D not resolved. Germline V CDR1 and CDR2: SNHLY, FYNNEI. V gave up 6 bases and J gave up 1 base, with 9 bases separating them. The CDR3 is 14 residues long. Written as DNA, the CDR3 is TGTGCCAGCAGGATCGCAGAGAACACCGGGGAGCTGTTTTTT. This encodes CASRIAENTGELFF.

The table lists this clone with a few counts. This chain joins TRBV29-1 and TRBJ1-5, with TRBD1 as a possible D gene (5 bases). Trimming stripped 7 bases from V and 6 bases from J, with 19 bases between. The CDR3 is 14 amino acids. Germline V gene data show CDR1 as SQVTM and CDR2 as ANQGSEA. CDR3 sequence (DNA): TGCAGCGCCTCCTCCGCGGAGAGGGGTCAGCCCCAGCATTTT. Its translation: CSASSAERGQPQHF.

Worth noting for this clone: Other DNA sequences in this specimen translate into the identical CDR3. V is TRBV29-1 and J is TRBJ1-1; D not certain. Germline V lookup: CDR1 SQVTM, CDR2 ANQGSEA. This CDR3 contains 12 residues. Trimming removed 4 bases from V and 0 bases from J, with 6 bases in between. CDR3 in amino acids: CSVARVNTEAFF. CDR3 in DNA: TGCAGCGTTGCACGAGTGAACACTGAAGCTTTCTTT.

This clone was seen only a few times. The gene calls are TRBV29-1 and TRBJ2-6, with 7 bases that match TRBD1. CDR1 and CDR2 from the germline V gene are SQVTM and ANQGSEA. There are 19 residues in the CDR3. V lost 1 base to trimming and J lost 0 bases; unmatched junction nucleotides: 12. The CDR3, as DNA: TGCAGCGTTGAAGGAGCCTGGGACAGAAGCCCCTCTGGGGCCAACGTCCTGACTTTC. It codes for CSVEGAWDRSPSGANVLTF. Full variable domain (rest looked up from reference TRBV29-1 and TRBJ2-6): SAVISQKPSRDICQRGTSLTIQCQVDSQVTMMFWYRQQPGQSLTLIATANQGSEATYESGFVIDKFPISRPNLTFSTLTVSNMSPEDSSIYLCSVEGAWDRSPSGANVLTFGAGSRLTVL.

A few counts support this clone. The sample carries other DNA sequences with the same CDR3. The chain uses TRBV30 and TRBJ1-5, with 7 bases lining up with TRBD1. The CDR3 extends over 13 amino acids. J lost 2 bases, V lost 4 bases, and 2 bases had no gene match. The V gene's germline CDR1 is GTSNPN and CDR2 SVGIG (reference sequence). The CDR3 DNA is TGTGCCTGGAACAGGGGAGGCAATCAGCCCCAGCATTTT. Amino acids: CAWNRGGNQPQHF. The full variable domain, rest sourced from reference TRBV30 and TRBJ1-5, is SQTIHQWPATLVQPVGSPLSLECTVEGTSNPNLYWYRQAAGRGLQLLFYSVGIGQISSEVPQNLSASRPQDRQFILSSKKLLLSDSGFYLCAWNRGGNQPQHFGDGTRLSIL.

CDR3 bases: TGTGCCAGCTCAAGCGGGGAAAACACTGAAGCTTTCTTT. It yields the protein CASSSGENTEAFF. This chain links TRBV18 with TRBJ1-1, with D unresolved. This CDR3 is built from 13 residues. V lost 5 bases, J lost 2 bases, and 9 bases lay in between. The germline V gene encodes CDR1 KGHSH and CDR2 LQKENI.

This chain connects TRBV7-2 to TRBJ2-3; 9 bases are a match to TRBD1. The germline V gene has CDR1 SGHTA and CDR2 FQGNSA. This CDR3 region has 14 residues. The ends lost 5 bases at V and 6 bases at J; junction bases unmatched: 6. CDR3 protein: CASSTGQGPDTQYF. For the CDR3, the DNA is TGTGCCAGCAGCACGGGACAGGGCCCGGATACGCAGTATTTT. Combining the CDR3 with reference TRBV7-2 and TRBJ2-3 gives the whole variable domain GAGVSQSPSNKVTEKGKDVELRCDPISGHTALYWYRQSLGQGLEFLIYFQGNSAPDKSGLPSDRFSAERTGGSVSTLTIQRTQQEDSAVYLCASSTGQGPDTQYFGPGTRLTVL.

The rearrangement joins TRBV7-2 to TRBJ2-3; tentative D call: TRBD2 (5 bases). V was pared by 1 base and J by 5 bases, with 13 bases between. The CDR3 length is 15 residues. Germline V gives CDR1 SGHTA, CDR2 FQGNSA. This CDR3 is CASSLGLGGRDTQYF. The CDR3 DNA is TGTGCCAGCAGCTTAGGGTTAGGAGGACGAGATACGCAGTATTTT.

The V call is TRBV27, the J call TRBJ2-2, with D perhaps matching TRBD2 (6 bases). This CDR3 region has 18 residues. The V and J ends lost 5 bases and 7 bases respectively, with 26 bases between them. CDR1 and CDR2 (germline): MNHEY, SMNVEV (reference sequence). The CDR3 DNA is TGTGCCAGCAGTCACCGAGTTGGGGCGGGATTCCTAAGCGGGGAGCTGTTTTTT. Protein: CASSHRVGAGFLSGELFF.

The chain joins TRBV29-1 to TRBJ2-1; D not certain. The CDR3 covers 9 residues. Trimming removed 3 bases from V and 10 bases from J, with 4 bases in between. Germline V gene sequence: CDR1 SQVTM, CDR2 ANQGSEA. The CDR3 DNA is TGCAGCGTTGACGTGGAGCAGTTCTTC. Protein sequence: CSVDVEQFF.

The chain joins TRBV29-1 to TRBJ1-2, with 7 bases that match TRBD1. The CDR3 totals 12 residues. In germline, CDR1 is SQVTM, CDR2 ANQGSEA. The junction had 9 bases not matched to a gene; V was cut back by 7 bases and J by 7 bases. The CDR3 protein is CSGRQGGLGYTF. The CDR3 nucleotides are TGCAGCGGAAGACAGGGTGGGCTTGGCTACACCTTC.

This clone was found a few times. The chain's CDR3 is CASSPNRDGNEQFF. CDR3 bases: TGTGCCAGCTCACCAAATCGGGACGGCAATGAGCAGTTCTTC. The chain carries TRBV18 and TRBJ2-1; either TRBD1 or TRBD2 may fit D (5 bases each). Germline-derived CDR1 and CDR2 are KGHSH and LQKENI. Trimming took 2 bases from V and 6 from J, leaving 11 bases between them. This CDR3 has 14 amino acids. Combining the CDR3 with reference TRBV18 and TRBJ2-1 gives the whole variable domain NAGVMQNPRHLVRRRGQEARLRCSPMKGHSHVYWYRQLPEEGLKFMVYLQKENIIDESGMPKERFSAEFPKEGPSILRIQQVVRGDSAAYFCASSPNRDGNEQFFGPGTRLTVL.

This clone was seen more than once but under ten times. In nucleotides, the CDR3 is TGTGCCAGCAGTCGTGTTGGGACCCAGAGCTACGAGCAGTACTTC. Translating it yields CASSRVGTQSYEQYF. The chain carries TRBV7-2 and TRBJ2-7; D assignment may be TRBD1 or TRBD2 (5 bases each). CDR3 length equals 15 residues. V was pared by 6 bases and J by 3 bases, with 18 bases between. Germline-derived CDR1 and CDR2 are SGHTA and FQGNSA.

This chain connects TRBV4-3 to TRBJ2-1; 7 bases are a match to TRBD2. Looked up from germline, CDR1 is LGHNA and CDR2 is YSLEER. J gave up 7 bases and V 4 bases, and 13 bases lay outside the gene matches. The CDR3 has 16 amino acids. The CDR3 nucleotides read TGCGCCAGCAGCCGTGTCAGCGGGGAGGGGCGTAATGAGCAGTTCTTC. Protein sequence: CASSRVSGEGRNEQFF.

Only a few counts were recorded for this clone. The chain couples TRBV28 to TRBJ2-7; TRBD2 aligns across 7 bases. There are 13 residues in the CDR3. V gave up 2 bases and J gave up 6 bases; unmatched junction bases: 4. Germline CDR1 and CDR2: MDHEN and SYDVKM. As DNA, the CDR3 is TGTGCCAGCAGTTTACACGGGACTACCGAGCAGTACTTC. It codes for CASSLHGTTEQYF.

This clone turned up a few times. The chain is built from TRBV4-2 and TRBJ2-7; D not certain. V lost 4 bases and J lost 0, with 4 bases in between. In germline, CDR1 is LGHNA, CDR2 YNFKEQ. This CDR3 is built from 12 residues. CDR3 amino acids: CASSPSSYEQYF. In nucleotides, the CDR3 is TGTGCCAGCAGCCCAAGCTCCTACGAGCAGTACTTC.

This clone was counted between two and nine times. The identical CDR3 is also encoded by other nucleotide sequences in the sample. This sequence joins TRBV7-2 and TRBJ2-5; tentatively, D is TRBD2 (5 bases). V was cut by 1 base and J by 3 bases, with 9 bases left in between. Germline V gene data show CDR1 as SGHTA and CDR2 as FQGNSA. This CDR3 is 14 amino acids long. CDR3 sequence: CASSLGLAEETQYF. The CDR3 coding sequence is TGTGCCAGCAGCTTAGGGCTAGCAGAAGAGACCCAGTACTTC.

This chain links TRBV7-2 with TRBJ2-3; D might be TRBD1 or TRBD2, each matching 5 bases. The CDR3 runs to 15 residues. The V and J ends lost 3 bases and 1 base respectively, with 11 bases between them. The germline V gene has CDR1 SGHTA and CDR2 FQGNSA. The CDR3 DNA is TGTGCCAGCAGCTTTGTAGGGGACGGCACAGATACGCAGTATTTT. Protein: CASSFVGDGTDTQYF.